This TCR beta chain was documented in a study of OX40 agonist ivuxolimab in advanced cancers. Sequenced by immunoSEQ multiplex PCR; TCRdb stores in-frame clones only, minus some. Here the sample spans about 86,000 clones, about 89% being singletons. The germline gives CDR1 SGDLS, CDR2 YYNGEE. This CDR3 has 14 residues. Deletions cut 0 bases from V and 8 bases from J, with 12 bases between. The sequenced sample was CD4+ or CD8+ T cells sorted from blood, obtained in a trial of the OX40 agonist ivuxolimab. The J gene is TRBJ2-1, the V gene TRBV9; no definite D call. This TCR was recovered from an adult with an advanced solid tumor such as melanoma, head and neck, liver or kidney cancer. This chain's CDR3 is CASSVVDLEDEQFF. The CDR3 DNA sequence: TGTGCCAGCAGCGTAGTGGACCTAGAGGATGAGCAGTTCTTC.